A selection of T cell receptor beta chains follows, all from one sample in a study of blood T cell repertoires in COVID-19. Clones were sequenced by immunoSEQ multiplex PCR, and TCRdb holds only the in-frame ones, with some missing. Among under 200,000 clones listed, approximately 80% were seen once. Sequenced sample: PBMCs or T cells enriched from blood (not recorded which). The receptor set was obtained from a woman between 45 and 60 years old who had recovered from COVID-19. The CDR3 runs from the conserved cysteine through the conserved F or W. The order of the fields is clone size, J gene, V gene, D gene, CDR3 protein, CDR3 DNA. The D gene is left open where the match is weak. Clone size is given for some rows only: seen once, a few or many times, or a class if the clone is expanded.

NA	TRBJ1-3	TRBV7-2	TRBD1	CASSPRGTGSGNTIYF	TGTGCCAGCAGCCCCAGGGGGACAGGCTCTGGAAACACCATATATTTT
NA	TRBJ2-3	TRBV24-1	TRBD2	CATSDWGGMGDTQYF	TGTGCCACCAGTGACTGGGGGGGGATGGGAGATACGCAGTATTTT
NA	TRBJ2-5	TRBV2	TRBD2	CASSSGTSITQYF	TGTGCCAGCAGCAGCGGGACTAGTATTACCCAGTACTTC
NA	TRBJ1-2	TRBV7-6	TRBD1	CASSERWTGDGYTF	TGTGCCAGCAGCGAGAGATGGACAGGGGACGGCTACACCTTC
NA	TRBJ1-4	TRBV4-3	NA	CASSQDLVGGATNEKLFF	TGCGCCAGCAGCCAAGATTTGGTGGGGGGAGCAACTAATGAAAAACTGTTTTTT
NA	TRBJ2-1	TRBV7-6	TRBD2	CASSLGTSGRYNEQFF	TGTGCCAGCAGCTTAGGCACTAGCGGGAGGTATAATGAGCAGTTCTTC
once	TRBJ2-7	TRBV11-3	NA	CASRGGNEQYF	TGTGCCAGCAGGGGAGGTAACGAGCAGTACTTC
NA	TRBJ2-5	TRBV13	TRBD1	CASRASATGPQETQYF	TGTGCCAGCAGAGCGTCTGCGACAGGGCCCCAAGAGACCCAGTACTTC
NA	TRBJ2-3	TRBV12-3/TRBV12-4	NA	CASSFQADTQYF	TGTGCCAGCAGTTTTCAGGCAGATACGCAGTATTTT
once	TRBJ2-1	TRBV11-2	TRBD2	CASSTGTSGLSSYNEQFF	TGTGCCAGCAGCACCGGGACTAGCGGGCTAAGCTCCTACAATGAGCAGTTCTTC
NA	TRBJ1-5	TRBV28	NA	CASSNPGAGPTNQPQHF	TGTGCCAGCAGCAACCCAGGGGCAGGGCCGACGAATCAGCCCCAGCATTTT
NA	TRBJ2-1	TRBV7-9	TRBD2	CASSSELAGGHEQFF	TGTGCCAGCAGCTCAGAACTAGCGGGAGGTCATGAGCAGTTCTTC